By share, the clone carrying this T cell receptor beta chain ranks as medium-sized. This entry belongs to a study of blood T cell repertoires in COVID-19. Study summary: Italy, Spain and the United States were the sources of the convalescent and acute COVID-19 samples.

The CDR3 loop spans 17 amino acids. V dropped 0 bases and J dropped 2; count of bases not matched to a gene: 4. Germline V gene data show CDR1 as MGHRA and CDR2 as YSYEKL. Clones were sequenced by immunoSEQ multiplex PCR, and TCRdb holds only the in-frame ones, with some missing. Found here are 23,000 or so clones, roughly nine tenths of them singletons; the top ten hold roughly 28%. Sequences were obtained from peripheral blood. The chain couples TRBV4-1 to TRBJ1-5; 10 positions match TRBD1. The clonotype originates from a woman aged 70-85 years with active COVID-19. The DNA for the CDR3 is TGCGCCAGCAGCCAAGATTACGGGACAGGGGGCAATCAGCCCCAGCATTTT. This translates into CASSQDYGTGGNQPQHF.